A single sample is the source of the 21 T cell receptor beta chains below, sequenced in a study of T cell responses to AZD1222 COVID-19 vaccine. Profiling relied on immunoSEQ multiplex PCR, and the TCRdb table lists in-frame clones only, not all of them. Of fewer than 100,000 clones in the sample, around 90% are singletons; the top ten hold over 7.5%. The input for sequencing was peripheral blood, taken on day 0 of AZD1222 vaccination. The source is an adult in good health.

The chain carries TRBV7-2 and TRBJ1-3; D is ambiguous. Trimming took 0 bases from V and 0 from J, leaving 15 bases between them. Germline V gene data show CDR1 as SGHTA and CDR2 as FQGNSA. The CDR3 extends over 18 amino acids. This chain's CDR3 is CASSLAFTLRSSGNTIYF. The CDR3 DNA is TGTGCCAGCAGCTTAGCGTTCACGCTCAGAAGCTCTGGAAACACCATATATTTT. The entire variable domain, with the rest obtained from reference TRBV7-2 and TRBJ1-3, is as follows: GAGVSQSPSNKVTEKGKDVELRCDPISGHTALYWYRQSLGQGLEFLIYFQGNSAPDKSGLPSDRFSAERTGGSVSTLTIQRTQQEDSAVYLCASSLAFTLRSSGNTIYFGEGSWLTVV.

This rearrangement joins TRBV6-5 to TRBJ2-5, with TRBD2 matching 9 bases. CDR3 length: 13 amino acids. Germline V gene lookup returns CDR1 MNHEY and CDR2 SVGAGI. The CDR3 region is CATRESGGKTQYF. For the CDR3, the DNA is TGTGCAACCCGGGAAAGCGGGGGGAAGACCCAGTACTTC.

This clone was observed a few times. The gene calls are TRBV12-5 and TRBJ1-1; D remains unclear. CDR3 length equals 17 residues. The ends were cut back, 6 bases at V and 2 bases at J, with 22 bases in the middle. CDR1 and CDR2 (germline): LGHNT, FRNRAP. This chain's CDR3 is CASGKRAPLKDNTEAFF. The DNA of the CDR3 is TGTGCTAGTGGGAAGCGGGCCCCACTCAAAGATAACACTGAAGCTTTCTTT.

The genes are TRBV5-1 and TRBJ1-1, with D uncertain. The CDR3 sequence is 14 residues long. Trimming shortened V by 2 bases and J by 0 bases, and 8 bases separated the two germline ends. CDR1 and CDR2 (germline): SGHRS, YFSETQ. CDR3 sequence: CASSFGSMNTEAFF. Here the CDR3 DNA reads TGCGCCAGCAGCTTCGGGAGTATGAACACTGAAGCTTTCTTT.

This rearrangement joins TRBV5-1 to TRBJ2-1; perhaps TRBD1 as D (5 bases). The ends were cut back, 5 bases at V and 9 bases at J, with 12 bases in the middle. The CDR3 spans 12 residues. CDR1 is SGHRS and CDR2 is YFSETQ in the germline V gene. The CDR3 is CASRQGYGEQFF. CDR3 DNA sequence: TGCGCCAGCAGGCAGGGATACGGTGAGCAGTTCTTC. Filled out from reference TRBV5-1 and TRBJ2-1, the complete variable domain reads KAGVTQTPRYLIKTRGQQVTLSCSPISGHRSVSWYQQTPGQGLQFLFEYFSETQRNKGNFPGRFSGRQFSNSRSEMNVSTLELGDSALYLCASRQGYGEQFFGPGTRLTVL.

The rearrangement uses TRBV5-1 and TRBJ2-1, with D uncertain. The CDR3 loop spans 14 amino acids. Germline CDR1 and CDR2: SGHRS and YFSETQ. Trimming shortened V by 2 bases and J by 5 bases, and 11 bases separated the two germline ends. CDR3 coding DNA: TGCGCCAGCAGCTTAGAAGGATACAACAATGAGCAGTTCTTC. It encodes CASSLEGYNNEQFF.

Written as DNA, the CDR3 is TGTGCCAGCAGACGATATGAGGATTGGGCCTACGAGCAGTACTTC. Its translation: CASRRYEDWAYEQYF. The gene calls are TRBV7-3 and TRBJ2-7; D gene ambiguous. V was cut by 6 bases and J by 2 bases, with 17 bases left in between. This CDR3 is 15 amino acids long. Germline V gene data show CDR1 as SGHTA and CDR2 as FQGTGA.

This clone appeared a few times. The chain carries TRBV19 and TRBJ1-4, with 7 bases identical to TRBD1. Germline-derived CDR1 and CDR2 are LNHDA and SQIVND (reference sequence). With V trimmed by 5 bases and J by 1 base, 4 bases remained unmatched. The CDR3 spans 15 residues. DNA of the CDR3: TGTGCCAGTAGTCCAGGGACAGTAACTAATGAAAAACTGTTTTTT. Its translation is CASSPGTVTNEKLFF.

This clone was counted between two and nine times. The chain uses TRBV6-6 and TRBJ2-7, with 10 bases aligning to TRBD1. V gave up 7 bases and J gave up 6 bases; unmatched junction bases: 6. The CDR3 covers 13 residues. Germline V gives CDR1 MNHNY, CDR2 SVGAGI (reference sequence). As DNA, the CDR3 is TGTGCCAGCAACAGACAGGGGGCACGCGAGCAGTACTTC. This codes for CASNRQGAREQYF.

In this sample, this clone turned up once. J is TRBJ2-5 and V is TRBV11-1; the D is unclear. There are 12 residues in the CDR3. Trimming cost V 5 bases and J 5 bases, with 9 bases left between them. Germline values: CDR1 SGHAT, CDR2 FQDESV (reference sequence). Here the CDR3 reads CASSHEQETQYF. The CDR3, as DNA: TGTGCCAGCAGCCACGAGCAGGAGACCCAGTACTTC.

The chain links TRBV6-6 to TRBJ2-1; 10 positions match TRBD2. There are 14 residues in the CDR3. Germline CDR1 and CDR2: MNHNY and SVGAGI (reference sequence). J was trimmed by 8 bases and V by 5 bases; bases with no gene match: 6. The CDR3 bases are TGTGCCAGCAGTCTTAGCGGGGGGAGCGATGAGCAGTTCTTC. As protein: CASSLSGGSDEQFF.

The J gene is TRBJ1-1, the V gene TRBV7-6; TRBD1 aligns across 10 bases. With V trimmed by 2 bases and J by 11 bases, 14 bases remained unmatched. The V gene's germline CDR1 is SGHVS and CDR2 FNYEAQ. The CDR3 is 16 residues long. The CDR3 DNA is TGTGCCAGCAGCTTATTTCCGACAGGGGGCTCGAAAAGGGCTTTCTTT. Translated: CASSLFPTGGSKRAFF. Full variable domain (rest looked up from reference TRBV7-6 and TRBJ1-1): GAGVSQSPRYKVTKRGQDVALRCDPISGHVSLYWYRQALGQGPEFLTYFNYEAQQDKSGLPNDRFSAERPEGSISTLTIQRTEQRDSAMYRCASSLFPTGGSKRAFFGQGTRLTVV.

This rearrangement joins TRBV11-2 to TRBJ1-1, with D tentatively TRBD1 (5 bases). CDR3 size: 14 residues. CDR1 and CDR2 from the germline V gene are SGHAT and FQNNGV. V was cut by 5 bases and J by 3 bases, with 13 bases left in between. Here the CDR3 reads CASSNTGTYTEAFF. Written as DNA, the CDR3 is TGTGCCAGCAGCAATACAGGAACTTACACTGAAGCTTTCTTT.

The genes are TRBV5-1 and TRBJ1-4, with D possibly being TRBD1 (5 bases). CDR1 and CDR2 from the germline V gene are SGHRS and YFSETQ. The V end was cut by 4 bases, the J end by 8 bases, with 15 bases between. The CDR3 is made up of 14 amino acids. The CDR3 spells CASSHGDPEEKLFF. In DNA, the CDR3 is TGCGCCAGCAGCCACGGGGACCCGGAGGAAAAACTGTTTTTT.

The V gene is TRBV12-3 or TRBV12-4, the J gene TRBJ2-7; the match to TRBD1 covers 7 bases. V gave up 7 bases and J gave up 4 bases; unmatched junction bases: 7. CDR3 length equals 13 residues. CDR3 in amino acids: CASIEGAGYEQYF. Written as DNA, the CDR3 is TGTGCCAGCATCGAGGGGGCCGGTTACGAGCAGTACTTC.

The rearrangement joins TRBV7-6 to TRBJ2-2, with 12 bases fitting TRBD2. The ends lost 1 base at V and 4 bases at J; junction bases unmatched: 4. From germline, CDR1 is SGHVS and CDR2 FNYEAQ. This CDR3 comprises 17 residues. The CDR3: CASSLGSSGGATGELFF. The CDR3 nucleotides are TGTGCCAGCAGCTTAGGTTCTAGCGGGGGGGCCACCGGGGAGCTGTTTTTT.

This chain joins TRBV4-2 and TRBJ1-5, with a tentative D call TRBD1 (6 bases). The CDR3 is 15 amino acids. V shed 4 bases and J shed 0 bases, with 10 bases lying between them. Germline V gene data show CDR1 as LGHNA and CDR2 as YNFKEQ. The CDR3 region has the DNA TGTGCCAGCAGCCGGGACACCTATAGCAATCAGCCCCAGCATTTT. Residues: CASSRDTYSNQPQHF.

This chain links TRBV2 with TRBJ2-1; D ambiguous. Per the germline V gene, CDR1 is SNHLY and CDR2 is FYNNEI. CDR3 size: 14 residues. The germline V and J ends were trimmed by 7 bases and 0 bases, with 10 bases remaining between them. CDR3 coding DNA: TGTGCCAGCAAGGGCGGAAGCTCCTACAATGAGCAGTTCTTC. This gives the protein CASKGGSSYNEQFF.

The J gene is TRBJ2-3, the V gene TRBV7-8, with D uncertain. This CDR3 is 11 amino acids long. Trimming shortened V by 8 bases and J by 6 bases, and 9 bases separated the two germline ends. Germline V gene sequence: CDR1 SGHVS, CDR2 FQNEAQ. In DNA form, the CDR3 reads TGTGCCAGCGGCCCGCTGGATACGCAGTATTTT. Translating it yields CASGPLDTQYF.

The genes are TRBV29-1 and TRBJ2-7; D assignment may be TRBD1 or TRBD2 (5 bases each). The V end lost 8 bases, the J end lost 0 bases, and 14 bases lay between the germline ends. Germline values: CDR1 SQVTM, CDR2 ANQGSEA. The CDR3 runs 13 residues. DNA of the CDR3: TGCAGCTTTGGAGAGGGGTACTCCTACGAGCAGTACTTC. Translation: CSFGEGYSYEQYF.

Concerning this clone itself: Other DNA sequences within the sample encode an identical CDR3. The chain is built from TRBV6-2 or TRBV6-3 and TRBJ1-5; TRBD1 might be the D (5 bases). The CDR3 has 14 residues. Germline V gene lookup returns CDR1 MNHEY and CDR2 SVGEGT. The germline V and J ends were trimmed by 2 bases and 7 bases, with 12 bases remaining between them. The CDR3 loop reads CASSYPGGDQPQHF. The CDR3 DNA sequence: TGTGCCAGCAGTTACCCCGGGGGGGACCAGCCCCAGCATTTT.